This entry lists 25 T cell receptor beta chains sequenced from one sample in a study of PD-1 blockade in classical Hodgkin lymphoma. Assay used: immunoSEQ multiplex PCR; TCRdb lists only in-frame clones, some missing. This sample has about 15,000 clones, with roughly three quarters found just once. Time point meaning: cycle 4 day 1 (C4D1), after less than 7 weeks of nivolumab. Every one of the patients relapsed after autologous stem cell transplantation (brentuximab vedotin exposure was variable). Magnetic negative selection purified CD4+ T cells from thawed PBMCs. Material: CD4+ T cells from blood, obtained before the fourth cycle of nivolumab. Receptors originate from a human donor with classical Hodgkin lymphoma.

The chain's CDR3 is CASSPSGTGANVLTF. DNA for the CDR3: TGTGCCAGTAGCCCGTCTGGAACTGGGGCCAACGTCCTGACTTTC. V gene TRBV19 combines with J gene TRBJ2-6; D is undetermined. V lost 6 bases, J lost 2 bases, and 11 bases lay in between. The CDR3 totals 15 residues. Per germline, CDR1 LNHDA and CDR2 SQIVND (reference sequence).

The chain has TRBV27 and TRBJ2-7; 10 bases are shared with TRBD2. This CDR3 has 15 amino acids. J was trimmed by 6 bases and V by 5 bases; bases with no gene match: 10. CDR1 MNHEY and CDR2 SMNVEV come from the germline V gene (reference sequence). Written as DNA, the CDR3 is TGTGCCAGCAGTACAACTAGCGGGGCCATCTCCGAGCAGTACTTC. The encoded protein is CASSTTSGAISEQYF.

The chain uses TRBV18 and TRBJ2-7; TRBD2 is a possible D gene (6 bases). This CDR3 contains 15 residues. V was clipped by 3 bases and J by 2 bases, with 14 bases between them. CDR1 is KGHSH, CDR2 LQKENI, per germline. CDR3 sequence reads: CASSPGDSGTYEQYF. In DNA, the CDR3 is TGTGCCAGCTCACCTGGGGACTCAGGGACCTACGAGCAGTACTTC.

The chain uses TRBV18 and TRBJ2-7; D is perhaps TRBD1 (6 bases). Trimming took 5 bases from V and 3 from J, leaving 17 bases between them. Germline CDR1 is KGHSH and CDR2 is LQKENI. This CDR3 is 15 amino acids long. CDR3: CASSTADRLNYEQYF. CDR3 DNA: TGTGCCAGCTCAACAGCAGACAGGTTAAACTACGAGCAGTACTTC.

The CDR3 loop is CASSQVGGRERGQPQHF. DNA of the CDR3: TGCGCCAGCAGCCAAGTTGGCGGCAGGGAAAGAGGTCAGCCCCAGCATTTT. This sequence joins TRBV4-1 and TRBJ1-5; TRBD1 might be the D (5 bases). Trimming stripped 1 base from V and 6 bases from J, with 19 bases between. The CDR3 contains 17 residues. The germline CDR1 and CDR2 sequences are MGHRA and YSYEKL.

The chain joins TRBV27 to TRBJ2-2, with 8 bases matching TRBD1. The CDR3 contains 14 residues. Germline V CDR1 and CDR2: MNHEY, SMNVEV (reference sequence). V was pared by 5 bases and J by 4 bases, with 3 bases of the junction left unmatched. CDR3 nucleotides: TGTGCCAGCAGTCAGGGGGCGAGCACCGGGGAGCTGTTTTTT. It specifies CASSQGASTGELFF.

This rearrangement joins TRBV19 to TRBJ2-7; D gene uncertain. Germline lookup yields CDR1 LNHDA and CDR2 SQIVND (reference sequence). Trimming stripped 3 bases from V and 3 bases from J, with 9 bases between. The CDR3 covers 13 residues. This chain's CDR3 is CASSIGRGYEQYF. In nucleotides, the CDR3 is TGTGCCAGTAGTATTGGGCGAGGCTACGAGCAGTACTTC.

The chain recombines TRBV18 with TRBJ2-3; no reliable D call. This CDR3 is built from 12 residues. V lost 0 bases, J lost 3 bases, and 1 base lay in between. The germline CDR1 and CDR2 sequences are KGHSH and LQKENI. CDR3 amino acids: CASSPPTDTQYF. CDR3 DNA: TGTGCCAGCTCACCACCGACAGATACGCAGTATTTT.

V is TRBV5-1 and J is TRBJ2-5; 8 bases align to TRBD2. The DNA end lines up better with TRBJ2-7; the J call may be wrong. The germline gives CDR1 SGHRS, CDR2 YFSETQ. The CDR3 is 16 residues long. The CDR3 protein is CASSSGNERGPREQYF. In nucleotides, the CDR3 is TGCGCCAGCAGCTCGGGGAACGAGCGGGGGCCCCGCGAGCAGTACTTC.

This chain uses TRBV27 with TRBJ2-2; D gene unclear. The CDR3 is 16 residues long. V dropped 2 bases and J dropped 0 bases, with 10 bases sitting between them. Germline CDR1 MNHEY, CDR2 SMNVEV (reference sequence). The DNA of the CDR3 is TGTGCCAGCAGTTTAAGGGCCGCCACGAACACCGGGGAGCTGTTTTTT. Protein product: CASSLRAATNTGELFF.

This clone appeared once. The V and J genes are TRBV6-6 and TRBJ1-5; maybe TRBD1 (5 bases). The V and J ends lost 6 bases and 3 bases respectively, with 12 bases between them. The CDR3 spans 14 residues. Germline CDR1 reads MNHNY; CDR2 reads SVGAGI (reference sequence). CDR3 DNA sequence: TGTGCCAGCAGGGGGGGGGAGTTCAATCAGCCCCAGCATTTT. Translating it yields CASRGGEFNQPQHF.

V is TRBV18 and J is TRBJ2-7, with TRBD1 as a possible D gene (6 bases). The CDR3 runs to 14 residues. Germline-derived CDR1 and CDR2 are KGHSH and LQKENI. The V end lost 4 bases, the J end lost 2 bases, and 12 bases lay between the germline ends. CDR3 nucleotide sequence: TGTGCCAGCTCACTAAACAGGGCAGCCTACGAGCAGTACTTC. It yields the protein CASSLNRAAYEQYF. The entire variable domain, with the rest obtained from reference TRBV18 and TRBJ2-7, is as follows: NAGVMQNPRHLVRRRGQEARLRCSPMKGHSHVYWYRQLPEEGLKFMVYLQKENIIDESGMPKERFSAEFPKEGPSILRIQQVVRGDSAAYFCASSLNRAAYEQYFGPGTRLTVT.

This chain connects TRBV27 to TRBJ2-1, with TRBD1 identical over 9 bases. V shed 4 bases and J 4 bases; nucleotides not matched to a gene: 5. Germline V CDR1 and CDR2: MNHEY, SMNVEV (reference sequence). The CDR3 is 15 amino acids. CDR3 sequence reads: CASSSGTGMYNEQFF. DNA of the CDR3: TGTGCCAGCAGTTCGGGGACAGGGATGTACAATGAGCAGTTCTTC.

There are a few counts of this clone. In DNA, the CDR3 is TGCGCCAGCAGTCCCGCGGGACAGCTCCCCTACGAGCAGTACTTC. This translates into CASSPAGQLPYEQYF. The gene calls are TRBV10-1 and TRBJ2-7; the D gene is possibly TRBD1 (7 bases). The CDR3 loop spans 15 amino acids. Germline assignment: CDR1 WNHNN and CDR2 SYGVQD (reference sequence). V lost 5 bases and J 2 bases, leaving 16 bases between the germline ends.

This chain joins TRBV5-5 and TRBJ1-2; a possible D gene is TRBD1 (5 bases). Trimming removed 1 base from V and 5 bases from J, with 15 bases in between. This CDR3 is built from 15 residues. Germline values: CDR1 SGHKS, CDR2 YYEKEE (reference sequence). This CDR3 is CASSLSTGGNYGYTF. CDR3 nucleotide sequence: TGTGCCAGCAGCTTGAGCACGGGGGGAAATTATGGCTACACCTTC.

The chain recombines TRBV27 with TRBJ2-2; no reliable D call. Per the germline V gene, CDR1 is MNHEY and CDR2 is SMNVEV (reference sequence). The CDR3 is made up of 14 amino acids. Trimming took 2 bases from V and 1 from J, leaving 5 bases between them. CDR3 loop: CASSLRRNTGELFF. CDR3 DNA: TGTGCCAGCAGTTTACGACGGAACACCGGGGAGCTGTTTTTT.

This clone has only a few counts. The rearrangement uses TRBV19 and TRBJ2-1, with TRBD1 matching 7 bases. This CDR3 spans 14 amino acids. Germline CDR1 is LNHDA and CDR2 is SQIVND (reference sequence). Trimming removed 7 bases from V and 2 bases from J; junction bases left unmatched: 5. This chain's CDR3 is CASNRDSAYNEQFF. CDR3 coding DNA: TGTGCCAGTAATAGGGACAGTGCCTACAATGAGCAGTTCTTC.

The chain couples TRBV7-9 to TRBJ2-5; D ambiguous. Germline V gives CDR1 SEHNR, CDR2 FQNEAQ (reference sequence). The V end was cut by 1 base, the J end by 1 base, with 16 bases between. The CDR3 has 17 amino acids. Here the CDR3 DNA reads TGTGCCAGCAGCTTAGGAGGTTTGAGGATGGGCCAAGAGACCCAGTACTTC. Protein product: CASSLGGLRMGQETQYF.

In this sample, this clone turned up once. The J gene is TRBJ1-1, the V gene TRBV4-1; D not resolved. V was pared by 2 bases and J by 5 bases, with 15 bases between. This CDR3 has 15 residues. CDR1 and CDR2 (germline): MGHRA, YSYEKL. The CDR3 region is CASSQPTVGLTEAFF. CDR3 coding DNA: TGCGCCAGCAGCCAACCAACAGTGGGCCTTACTGAAGCTTTCTTT.

This clone appeared a few times. This chain uses TRBV4-1 with TRBJ1-3; the match to TRBD1 covers 8 bases. Germline V gives CDR1 MGHRA, CDR2 YSYEKL. The length of the CDR3 is 19 residues. The ends lost 2 bases at V and 7 bases at J; junction bases unmatched: 19. CDR3 protein: CASSQPTGDRHNPGNTIYF. The CDR3 nucleotides read TGCGCCAGCAGCCAACCGACTGGGGACAGGCACAACCCGGGTAACACCATATATTTT.

This clone was observed a handful of times. The chain uses TRBV19 and TRBJ1-2; D is uncertain. Germline-derived CDR1 and CDR2 are LNHDA and SQIVND (reference sequence). V dropped 5 bases and J dropped 2 bases, with 6 bases sitting between them. This CDR3 comprises 12 residues. CDR3 DNA sequence: TGTGCCAGTAGTTCTCGAAACTATGGCTACACCTTC. Protein product: CASSSRNYGYTF.

The V call is TRBV7-2, the J call TRBJ1-5; unclear D gene. The germline gives CDR1 SGHTA, CDR2 FQGNSA. The CDR3 runs 14 residues. The germline V and J ends were trimmed by 2 bases and 6 bases, with 11 bases remaining between them. The CDR3, as DNA: TGTGCCAGCAGCTTACTGTGGGAGGGTCAGCCCCAGCATTTT. Translated, it gives CASSLLWEGQPQHF.

This sequence joins TRBV18 and TRBJ1-3, with D possibly matching TRBD1 (5 bases). Between the trimmed V and J ends, which lost 1 base and 2 bases, there was a span of 9 bases. The germline V gene has CDR1 KGHSH and CDR2 LQKENI. This CDR3 contains 15 residues. The CDR3, as DNA: TGTGCCAGCTCACCACTCGCAGGGCCTGGAAACACCATATATTTT. Translated: CASSPLAGPGNTIYF.

The CDR3 sequence is CSATLGGEQYF. The CDR3 DNA is TGCAGTGCTACCCTGGGGGGCGAGCAGTACTTC. The gene calls are TRBV20-1 and TRBJ2-7; possibly TRBD2 for D (6 bases). Germline V gene sequence: CDR1 DFQATT, CDR2 SNEGSKA (reference sequence). V gave up 4 bases and J gave up 6 bases, with 10 bases separating them. The CDR3 extends over 11 amino acids.

CDR3 loop: CASSRQGLIWDEQYF. The CDR3 bases are TGCGCCAGCAGCCGACAGGGTCTTATCTGGGACGAGCAGTACTTC. The chain has TRBV5-1 and TRBJ2-7, with 7 bases aligning to TRBD1. Germline V lookup: CDR1 SGHRS, CDR2 YFSETQ. Trimming at V came to 4 bases and at J to 5 bases, leaving 12 bases not matched to a gene. The CDR3 loop spans 15 amino acids.